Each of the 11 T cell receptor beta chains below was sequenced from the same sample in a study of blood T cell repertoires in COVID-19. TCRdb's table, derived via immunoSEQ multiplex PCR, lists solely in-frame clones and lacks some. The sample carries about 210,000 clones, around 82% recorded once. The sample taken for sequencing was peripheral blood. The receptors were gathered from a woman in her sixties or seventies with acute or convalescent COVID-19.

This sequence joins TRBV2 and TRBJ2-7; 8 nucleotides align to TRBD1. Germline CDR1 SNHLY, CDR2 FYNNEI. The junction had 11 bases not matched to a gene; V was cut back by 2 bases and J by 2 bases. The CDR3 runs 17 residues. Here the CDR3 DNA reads TGTGCCAGCAGTGAAAGCACCCCGGGACAGGTGACCTACGAGCAGTACGTC. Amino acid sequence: CASSESTPGQVTYEQYV.

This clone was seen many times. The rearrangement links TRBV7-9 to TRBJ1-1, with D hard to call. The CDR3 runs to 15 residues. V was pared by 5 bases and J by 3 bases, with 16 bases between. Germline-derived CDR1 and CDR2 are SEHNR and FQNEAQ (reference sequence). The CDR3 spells CASSPSGGKDTEAFF. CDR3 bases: TGTGCCAGCAGCCCCAGCGGAGGGAAGGACACTGAAGCTTTCTTT. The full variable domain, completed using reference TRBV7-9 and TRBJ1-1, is DTGVSQNPRHKITKRGQNVTFRCDPISEHNRLYWYRQTLGQGPEFLTYFQNEAQLEKSRLLSDRFSAERPKGSFSTLEIQRTEQGDSAMYLCASSPSGGKDTEAFFGQGTRLTVV.

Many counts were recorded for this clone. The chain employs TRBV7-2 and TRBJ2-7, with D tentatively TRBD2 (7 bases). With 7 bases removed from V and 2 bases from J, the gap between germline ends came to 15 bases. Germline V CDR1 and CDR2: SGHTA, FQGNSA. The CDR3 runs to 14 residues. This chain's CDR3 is CASNARGGPYEQYF. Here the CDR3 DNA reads TGTGCCAGCAACGCGAGGGGGGGCCCCTACGAGCAGTACTTC.

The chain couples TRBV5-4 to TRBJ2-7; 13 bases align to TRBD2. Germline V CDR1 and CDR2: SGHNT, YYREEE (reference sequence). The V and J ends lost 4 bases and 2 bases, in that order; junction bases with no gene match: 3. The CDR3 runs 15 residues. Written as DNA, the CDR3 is TGTGCCAGCAGCGGAGGGACTAGCGGGGCCTACGAGCAGTACGTC. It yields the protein CASSGGTSGAYEQYV.

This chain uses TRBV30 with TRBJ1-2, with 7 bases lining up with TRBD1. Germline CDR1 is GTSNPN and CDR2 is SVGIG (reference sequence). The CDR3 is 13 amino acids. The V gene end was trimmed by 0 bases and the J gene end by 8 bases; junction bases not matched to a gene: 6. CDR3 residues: CAWSVKGARGYTF. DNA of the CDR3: TGTGCCTGGAGTGTCAAGGGGGCGCGGGGCTACACCTTC.

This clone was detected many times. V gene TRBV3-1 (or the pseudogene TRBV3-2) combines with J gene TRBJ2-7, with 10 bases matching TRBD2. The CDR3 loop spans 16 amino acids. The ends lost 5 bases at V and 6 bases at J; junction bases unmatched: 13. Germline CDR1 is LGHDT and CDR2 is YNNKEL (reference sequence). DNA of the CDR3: TGTGCCAGCAGCGAAGGTAGCGGGGGGTCTGTAGGCGAGCAGTACTTC. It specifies CASSEGSGGSVGEQYF.

CDR3: CASSVGGQGTGVPIYF. Written as DNA, the CDR3 is TGTGCCAGCAGCGTAGGGGGACAGGGGACCGGAGTACCCATATATTTT. V usage is TRBV9 and J usage is TRBJ1-3, with 10 bases identical to TRBD1. Trimming removed 0 bases from V and 11 bases from J; junction bases left unmatched: 11. Germline V gene lookup returns CDR1 SGDLS and CDR2 YYNGEE. This CDR3 is built from 16 residues.

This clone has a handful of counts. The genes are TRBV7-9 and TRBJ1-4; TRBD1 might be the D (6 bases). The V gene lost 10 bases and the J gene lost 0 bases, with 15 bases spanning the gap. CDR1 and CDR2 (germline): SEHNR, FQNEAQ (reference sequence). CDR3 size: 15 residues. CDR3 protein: CATTRQDPTNEKLFF. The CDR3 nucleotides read TGTGCCACCACTCGACAGGACCCAACTAATGAAAAACTGTTTTTT.

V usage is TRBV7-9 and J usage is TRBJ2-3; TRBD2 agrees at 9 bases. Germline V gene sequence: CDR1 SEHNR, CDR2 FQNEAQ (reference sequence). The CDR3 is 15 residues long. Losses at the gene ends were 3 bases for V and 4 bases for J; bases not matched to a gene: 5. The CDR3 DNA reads TGTGCCAGCAGCTTCGCGCGGGGGGGGGCAGATACGCAGTATTTT. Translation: CASSFARGGADTQYF. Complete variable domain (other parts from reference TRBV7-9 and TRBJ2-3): DTGVSQNPRHKITKRGQNVTFRCDPISEHNRLYWYRQTLGQGPEFLTYFQNEAQLEKSRLLSDRFSAERPKGSFSTLEIQRTEQGDSAMYLCASSFARGGADTQYFGPGTRLTVL.

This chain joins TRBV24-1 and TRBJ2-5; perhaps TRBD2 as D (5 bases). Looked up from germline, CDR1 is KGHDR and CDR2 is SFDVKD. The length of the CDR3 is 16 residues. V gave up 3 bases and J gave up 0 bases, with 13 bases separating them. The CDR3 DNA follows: TGTGCCACCAGTGATCCCCCCGGCGGGTACCAAGAGACCCAGTACTTC. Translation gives CATSDPPGGYQETQYF.

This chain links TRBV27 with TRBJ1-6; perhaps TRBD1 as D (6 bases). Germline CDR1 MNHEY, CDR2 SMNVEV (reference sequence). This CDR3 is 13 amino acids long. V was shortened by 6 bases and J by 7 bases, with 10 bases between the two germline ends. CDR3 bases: TGTGCCAGCAGGGGGCAGGGGAATTCACCCCTCCACTTT. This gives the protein CASRGQGNSPLHF.